This T cell receptor beta chain was obtained from a study of regulatory T cells in long-lasting Graves disease. The sample's time point: persistent/refractory GD, antithyroid drugs over 5 years with positive TRAb. The authors made the TCR library using RNA they extracted from PBMCs. Germline assignment: CDR1 SGHTA and CDR2 FQGTGA. V lost 1 base and J lost 3, with 9 bases in between. The CDR3 runs 14 residues. Assembly of TCR beta libraries relied on iRepertoire HTBI primers together with Arm-PCR of CDR3 regions. TCRdb re-called the multiplex PCR reads with MiXCR, one entry per CDR3 protein. Counted here are more than 650,000 distinct CDR3 sequences, 25% to 30% occurring once; the ten biggest clones make up about 40%.

The chain uses TRBV7-3 and TRBJ2-5; D tentatively reads TRBD1 or TRBD2 (5 bases each). This TCR derives from a female donor with Graves disease. The material was peripheral blood mononuclear cells (PBMCs), obtained when the disease was refractory, from a patient treated with antithyroid drugs. CDR3 DNA: TGTGCCAGCAGCTTAATCGGGGCGGAAGAGACCCAGTACTTC. Its translation: CASSLIGAEETQYF. Complete variable domain (other parts from reference TRBV7-3 and TRBJ2-5): GAGVSQTPSNKVTEKGKYVELRCDPISGHTALYWYRQSLGQGPEFLIYFQGTGAADDSGLPNDRFFAVRPEGSVSTLKIQRTERGDSAVYLCASSLIGAEETQYFGPGTRLLVL.